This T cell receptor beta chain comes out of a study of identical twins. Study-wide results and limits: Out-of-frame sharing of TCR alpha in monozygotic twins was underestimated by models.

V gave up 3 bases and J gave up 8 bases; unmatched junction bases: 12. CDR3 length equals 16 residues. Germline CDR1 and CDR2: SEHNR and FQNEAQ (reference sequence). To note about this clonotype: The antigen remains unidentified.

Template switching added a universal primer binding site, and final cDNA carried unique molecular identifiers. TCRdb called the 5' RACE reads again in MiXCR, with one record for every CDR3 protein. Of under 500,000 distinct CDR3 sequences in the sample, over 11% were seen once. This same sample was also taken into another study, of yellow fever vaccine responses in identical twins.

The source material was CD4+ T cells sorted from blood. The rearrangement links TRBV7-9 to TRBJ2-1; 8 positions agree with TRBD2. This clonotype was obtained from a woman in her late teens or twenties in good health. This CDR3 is CASSFITGTSRDEQFF. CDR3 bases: TGTGCCAGCAGCTTCATCACCGGGACTAGTCGCGATGAGCAGTTCTTC.